The clone carrying this T cell receptor (beta chain) has ten or more counts. Its antigen remains unknown. TCRdb re-analysed the reads in MiXCR, keeping a single row per CDR3 protein. This table holds hundreds of thousands of distinct CDR3 sequences, more than 20% found once. The data were taken from a study of T cell repertoires in cytomegalovirus infection. Study observations and caveats: The ex vivo response was dominated by HLA-C-restricted CMV-specific TCR beta clonotypes.

CDR3 length: 16 amino acids. Germline V gives CDR1 SGHVS, CDR2 FQNEAQ. Unmatched junction bases numbered 10, after V lost 5 bases and J lost 5 bases. This TCR was recovered from a human donor in good health (CMV status not recorded). Some clones in this sample may be carry-over from other donors' samples. The rearrangement joins TRBV7-8 to TRBJ2-3; 10 bases are shared with TRBD2. The specimen sequenced was CD8+ T cells from PBMCs. The CDR3 sequence is CASSLPLAGREDTQYF. The CDR3 DNA sequence: TGTGCCAGCAGCCTGCCACTAGCGGGGAGGGAAGATACGCAGTATTTT.